This passage covers 7 T cell receptor beta chains from one sample sequenced in a study of T cells after yellow fever vaccination. One entry per CDR3 protein, called by TCRdb with MiXCR from the 5' RACE reads. Of roughly 170,000 distinct CDR3 sequences listed, 9.3% were seen once; the top ten hold 35% to 40%. Sequenced here: CD8+ T cells sorted from PBMCs, sampled 45 days after the yellow fever booster vaccination. Receptor source: a man aged 18 to 30 who received the YFV17D yellow fever vaccine.

The chain joins TRBV9 to TRBJ2-2; TRBD1 is a possible D gene (5 bases). Germline assignment: CDR1 SGDLS and CDR2 YYNGEE. The CDR3 is 15 amino acids. The ends were cut back, 0 bases at V and 3 bases at J, with 9 bases in the middle. CDR3 nucleotide sequence: TGTGCCAGCAGCGTAGACGGCAGGGACACCGGGGAGCTGTTTTTT. This codes for CASSVDGRDTGELFF.

The chain employs TRBV4-1 and TRBJ2-7, with D maybe TRBD2 (6 bases). Germline values: CDR1 MGHRA, CDR2 YSYEKL. V shed 3 bases and J shed 12 bases, with 18 bases lying between them. This CDR3 region has 13 residues. The CDR3 region is CASSQDNSWEVYF. DNA of the CDR3: TGCGCCAGCAGCCAGGACAACTCCTGGGAGGTGTACTTC.

Only a few counts were recorded for this clonotype. This chain joins TRBV7-9 and TRBJ2-7; D ambiguous. The CDR3 length is 13 residues. The germline V and J ends were trimmed by 4 bases and 3 bases, with 10 bases remaining between them. Germline V CDR1 and CDR2: SEHNR, FQNEAQ (reference sequence). Written as DNA, the CDR3 is TGTGCCAGCAGCTCCCAAAACCACTACGAGCAGTACGTC. Translated: CASSSQNHYEQYV.

This clonotype appeared many times. The rearrangement joins TRBV12-3 or TRBV12-4 to TRBJ1-2; no firm D call. CDR3 size: 14 residues. V was trimmed by 2 bases and J by 1 base, leaving 8 bases between them. In nucleotides, the CDR3 is TGTGCCAGCAGTTTAAAGGGAGGTAACTATGGCTACACCTTC. It specifies CASSLKGGNYGYTF.

V is TRBV4-1 and J is TRBJ1-2; no clear D. The germline CDR1 and CDR2 sequences are MGHRA and YSYEKL. Trimming took off 2 bases at V and 1 base at J, with 14 bases between the two ends. The CDR3 extends over 16 amino acids. The CDR3 spells CASSQISREDNYGYTF. The CDR3 DNA follows: TGCGCCAGCAGCCAAATTTCCCGGGAGGATAACTATGGCTACACCTTC.

Ten or more counts support this clonotype. V is TRBV19 and J is TRBJ1-2, with D tentatively TRBD1 (5 bases). Per germline, CDR1 LNHDA and CDR2 SQIVND (reference sequence). The CDR3 spans 12 residues. V was clipped by 6 bases and J by 6 bases, with 11 bases between them. The CDR3 region has the DNA TGTGCCAGTAGAGAGGGGTTGGATGGCTACACCTTC. It is translated as CASREGLDGYTF.

This chain links TRBV11-2 with TRBJ2-5; D unclear. From germline, CDR1 is SGHAT and CDR2 FQNNGV. Deletions cut 5 bases from V and 1 base from J, with 14 bases between. The CDR3 is 15 residues long. The CDR3 DNA is TGTGCCAGCAGCCCAGTTTTGGCCGGCCAAGAGACCCAGTACTTC. Protein sequence: CASSPVLAGQETQYF.